Below, one TCR beta chain is given with its context. Its antigen remains unidentified. V was clipped by 4 bases and J by 0 bases, with 4 bases between them. CDR1 is ENHRY and CDR2 is SYGVKD in the germline V gene. This CDR3 spans 13 amino acids. These data belong to a study of somatic mutations in cytotoxic T cells in rheumatoid arthritis. Study-level results: The largest CD8+ clone made up over 20% of CD8+ cells in about an eighth of the 65 patients.

Researchers isolated CD4+ and CD8+ cells by positive magnetic bead selection and then checked their purity by flow cytometry. Sequenced by immunoSEQ multiplex PCR; TCRdb stores in-frame clones only, minus some. The sample has about 14,000 clones, about 80% seen once. The clonotype originates from an adult with rheumatoid arthritis. Sample: CD8+ T cells sorted from blood. The rearrangement links TRBV10-3 to TRBJ1-5; D uncertain. The CDR3 DNA reads as TGTGCCATCAGTGCAGTTAGCAATCAGCCCCAGCATTTT. Its translation is CAISAVSNQPQHF.